This section outlines one T cell receptor (beta chain) sequence together with its context. As yet, its antigen is unknown. The record originates from a study of cytomegalovirus exposure and HLA in healthy donors. Findings of the study overall: Links to common viral pathogens appeared, in a later analysis, for several of the most significant clusters. Presence/absence analyses assumed roughly uniform sequencing depth across donors.

Primers: 60 Vbeta forward and 13 Jbeta reverse. Clones were sequenced by immunoSEQ multiplex PCR, and TCRdb holds only the in-frame ones, with some missing. The sample contains about 160,000 clones, nearly 80% of which appear only once. Germline lookup yields CDR1 SGDLS and CDR2 YYNGEE. This CDR3 spans 15 amino acids. With 3 bases removed from V and 3 bases from J, the gap between germline ends came to 10 bases. Donors sampled were nominally healthy, though unrecorded immune exposures were likely. This chain joins TRBV9 and TRBJ2-6; D may be TRBD2 (6 bases). Sequenced: PBMCs. This sequence was found in a man between 18 and 35 years old in good health and CMV-seropositive. This chain's CDR3 is CASSARGVGANVLTF. The CDR3 DNA follows: TGTGCCAGCAGCGCGCGGGGAGTTGGGGCCAACGTCCTGACTTTC.